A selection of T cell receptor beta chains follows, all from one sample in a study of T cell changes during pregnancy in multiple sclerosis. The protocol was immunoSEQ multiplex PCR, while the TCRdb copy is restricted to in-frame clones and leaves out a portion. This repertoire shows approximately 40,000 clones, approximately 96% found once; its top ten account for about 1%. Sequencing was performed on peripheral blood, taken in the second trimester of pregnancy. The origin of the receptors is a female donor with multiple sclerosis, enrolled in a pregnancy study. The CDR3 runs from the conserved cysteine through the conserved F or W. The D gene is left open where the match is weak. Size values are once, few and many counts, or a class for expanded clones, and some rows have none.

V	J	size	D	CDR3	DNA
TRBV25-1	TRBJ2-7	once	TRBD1	CASRSSGGYEQYF	TGTGCCAGCAGATCCTCAGGGGGCTACGAGCAGTACTTC
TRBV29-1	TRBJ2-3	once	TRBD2	CSVETSGSGYTQYF	TGCAGCGTTGAAACTAGCGGGAGTGGGTATACGCAGTATTTT
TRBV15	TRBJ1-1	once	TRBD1	CATSRVGPLGQGGTEAFF	TGTGCCACCAGCAGAGTGGGGCCTTTGGGACAGGGGGGGACTGAAGCTTTCTTT
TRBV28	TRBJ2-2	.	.	CASTLSDTGELFF	TGTGCCAGCACCTTATCGGACACCGGGGAGCTGTTTTTT
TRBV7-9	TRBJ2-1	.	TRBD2	CASRHSGTSLYNEQFF	TGTGCCAGCAGGCATTCCGGGACTAGCCTTTACAATGAGCAGTTCTTC
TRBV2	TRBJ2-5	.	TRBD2	CASSELAGGLAQETQYF	TGTGCCAGCAGTGAGCTAGCGGGAGGGCTGGCCCAAGAGACCCAGTACTTC
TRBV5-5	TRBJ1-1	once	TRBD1	CASSLGPGTDAFF	TGTGCCAGCAGCCTTGGCCCCGGGACAGATGCTTTCTTT
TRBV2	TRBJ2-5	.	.	CATIRGQETQYF	TGTGCCACGATAAGGGGGCAAGAGACCCAGTACTTC
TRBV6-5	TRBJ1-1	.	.	CASSKRDPGYTEAFF	TGTGCCAGCAGTAAGCGCGATCCCGGGTACACTGAAGCTTTCTTT
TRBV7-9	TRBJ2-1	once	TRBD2	CASSPGTSGGGFNEQFF	TGTGCCAGCAGCCCCGGGACTAGCGGGGGGGGGTTCAATGAGCAGTTCTTC
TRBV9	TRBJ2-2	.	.	CASSPGEGGTGELFF	TGTGCCAGCAGCCCCGGAGAGGGAGGCACCGGGGAGCTGTTTTTT
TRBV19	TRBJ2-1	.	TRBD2	CASSTGLAGGREQFF	TGTGCCAGTAGTACAGGACTAGCGGGGGGGCGTGAGCAGTTCTTC
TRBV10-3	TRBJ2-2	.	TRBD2	CAISESITRGGLSGELFF	TGTGCCATCAGTGAGTCGATTACGCGGGGGGGCCTATCCGGGGAGCTGTTTTTT
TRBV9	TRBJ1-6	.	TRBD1	CASSVGQGGSPLHF	TGTGCCAGCAGCGTGGGACAGGGAGGATCACCCCTCCACTTT
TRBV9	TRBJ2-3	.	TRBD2	CASSVGLAGLQDTQYF	TGTGCCAGCAGCGTAGGGCTAGCGGGGCTACAAGATACGCAGTATTTT
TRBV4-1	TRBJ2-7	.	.	CASSPGRGSTYEQYF	TGCGCCAGCAGCCCGGGACGGGGGTCCACCTACGAGCAGTACTTC
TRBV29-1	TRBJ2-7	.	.	CSVLAGAVYEQYF	TGCAGTGTTCTGGCAGGGGCCGTGTACGAGCAGTACTTC